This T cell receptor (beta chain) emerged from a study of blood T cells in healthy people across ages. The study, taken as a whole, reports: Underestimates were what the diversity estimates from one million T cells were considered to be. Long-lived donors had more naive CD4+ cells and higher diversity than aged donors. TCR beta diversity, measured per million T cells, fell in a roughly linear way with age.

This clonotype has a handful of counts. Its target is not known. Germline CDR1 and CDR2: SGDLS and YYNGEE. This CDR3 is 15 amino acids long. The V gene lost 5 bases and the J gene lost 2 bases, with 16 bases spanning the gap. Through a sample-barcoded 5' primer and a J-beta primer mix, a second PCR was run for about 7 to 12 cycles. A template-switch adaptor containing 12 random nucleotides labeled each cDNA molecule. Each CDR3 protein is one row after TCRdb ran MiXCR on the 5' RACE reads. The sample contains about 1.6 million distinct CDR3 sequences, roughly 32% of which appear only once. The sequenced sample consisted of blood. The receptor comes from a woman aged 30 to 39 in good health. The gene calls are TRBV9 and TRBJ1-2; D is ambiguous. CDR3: CASRRNLGGNYGYTF. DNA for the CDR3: TGTGCCAGCAGGAGGAATTTGGGCGGCAACTATGGCTACACCTTC.